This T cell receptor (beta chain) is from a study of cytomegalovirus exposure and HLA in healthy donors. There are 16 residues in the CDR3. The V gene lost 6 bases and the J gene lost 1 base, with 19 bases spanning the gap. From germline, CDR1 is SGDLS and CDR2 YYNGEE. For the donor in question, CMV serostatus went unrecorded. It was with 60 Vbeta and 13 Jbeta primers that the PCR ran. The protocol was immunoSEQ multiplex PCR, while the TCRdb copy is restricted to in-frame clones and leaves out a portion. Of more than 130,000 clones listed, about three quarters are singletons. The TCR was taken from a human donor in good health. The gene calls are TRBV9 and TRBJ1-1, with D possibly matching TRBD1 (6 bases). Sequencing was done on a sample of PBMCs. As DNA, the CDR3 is TGTGCCAGCACCGGGGGGCAGGGAGGTTGGAACACTGAAGCTTTCTTT. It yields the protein CASTGGQGGWNTEAFF.